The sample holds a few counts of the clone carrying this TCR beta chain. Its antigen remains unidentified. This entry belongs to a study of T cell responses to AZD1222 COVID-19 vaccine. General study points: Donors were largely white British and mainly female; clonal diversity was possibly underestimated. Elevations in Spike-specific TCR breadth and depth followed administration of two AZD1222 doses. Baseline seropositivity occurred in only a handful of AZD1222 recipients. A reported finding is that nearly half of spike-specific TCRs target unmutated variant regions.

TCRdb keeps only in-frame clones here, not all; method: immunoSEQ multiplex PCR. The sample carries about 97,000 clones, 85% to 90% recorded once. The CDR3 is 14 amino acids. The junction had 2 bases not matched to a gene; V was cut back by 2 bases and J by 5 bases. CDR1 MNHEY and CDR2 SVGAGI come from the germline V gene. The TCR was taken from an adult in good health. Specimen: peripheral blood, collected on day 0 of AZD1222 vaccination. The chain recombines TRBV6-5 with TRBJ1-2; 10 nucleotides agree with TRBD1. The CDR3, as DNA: TGTGCCAGCAGTTACCGGGGACAGGGGTATGGCTACACCTTC. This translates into CASSYRGQGYGYTF.